This T cell receptor (beta chain) is drawn from a study of blood T cell repertoires in COVID-19. Study summary: Acute and convalescent COVID-19 samples came from the United States, Italy and Spain.

Patients of the Seattle cohort, enrolled during active infection, were followed longitudinally. The CDR3 runs 15 residues. The germline V gene encodes CDR1 SGDLS and CDR2 YYNGEE. J was trimmed by 3 bases and V by 4 bases; bases with no gene match: 6. Per the original data handling: Amplification of reference gene primers was used by the study to estimate nucleated cell counts. Profiled with immunoSEQ multiplex PCR; TCRdb holds only in-frame clones, not every one. That table is the source of V, J and clone size, and D and trimming were worked out from the DNA. The profile shows approximately 180,000 clones, around four fifths of them singletons. In the case of this clone: This sample also contains other DNA sequences that code for the same CDR3.

This clonotype was sampled from a woman in her 40s with COVID-19, enrolled during active disease. The sample taken for sequencing was peripheral blood. The chain joins TRBV9 to TRBJ2-7; 11 nucleotides align to TRBD1. The CDR3 coding sequence is TGTGCCAGCAGCCCGAGGGACAGGGGGAGCTACGAGCAGTACTTC. The encoded protein is CASSPRDRGSYEQYF. Variable domain in full (rest from reference TRBV9 and TRBJ2-7): DSGVTQTPKHLITATGQRVTLRCSPRSGDLSVYWYQQSLDQGLQFLIQYYNGEERAKGNILERFSAQQFPDLHSELNLSSLELGDSALYFCASSPRDRGSYEQYFGPGTRLTVT.